The 22 T cell receptor beta chains below all came from one sample that was sequenced in a study of T cell changes during pregnancy in multiple sclerosis. Profiled with immunoSEQ multiplex PCR; TCRdb holds only in-frame clones, not every one. Of about 120,000 clones detected, 80% to 95% appear once; the ten largest clones hold around 6%. Sequenced material: peripheral blood, taken before pregnancy. The receptors here all came from a female donor with multiple sclerosis, enrolled in a pregnancy study.

The V call is TRBV21-1, the J call TRBJ1-3; TRBD1 reflects the table's D call only, with no check against the DNA. TRBV21-1 constitutes a pseudogene. CDR3 size: 19 residues. The CDR3 region has the DNA TGTGCCAGCAGCAAAGTTGTCCCCGTGACATGTTACTCTGGAAACACCATATATTTT. It codes for CASSKVVPVTCYSGNTIYF.

This chain links TRBV29-1 with TRBJ2-7; 7 nucleotides match TRBD2. Trimming took 3 bases from V and 5 from J; bases not matched to a gene: 16. The CDR3 has 16 amino acids. The germline V gene encodes CDR1 SQVTM and CDR2 ANQGSEA. The CDR3 loop reads CSVEGGRGGSPNEQYF. The CDR3 DNA reads TGCAGCGTTGAGGGGGGAAGGGGCGGGAGTCCCAACGAGCAGTACTTC.

The V and J genes are TRBV6-1 and TRBJ1-5, with D unresolved. Germline V gene sequence: CDR1 MNHNS, CDR2 SASEGT. V was pared by 3 bases and J by 0 bases, with 6 bases between. The CDR3 consists of 14 residues. DNA for the CDR3: TGTGCCAGCAGTGAGGGCCATAGCAATCAGCCCCAGCATTTT. It translates to CASSEGHSNQPQHF.

The chain joins TRBV5-1 to TRBJ2-3, with D perhaps TRBD2 (7 bases). Per germline, CDR1 SGHRS and CDR2 YFSETQ. With 0 bases removed from V and 2 bases from J, the gap between germline ends came to 16 bases. The CDR3 is 17 residues long. CDR3 in amino acids: CASSLANGGPLTDTQYF. CDR3 in DNA: TGCGCCAGCAGCTTGGCCAACGGGGGGCCACTCACAGATACGCAGTATTTT. The full variable domain, completed using reference TRBV5-1 and TRBJ2-3, is KAGVTQTPRYLIKTRGQQVTLSCSPISGHRSVSWYQQTPGQGLQFLFEYFSETQRNKGNFPGRFSGRQFSNSRSEMNVSTLELGDSALYLCASSLANGGPLTDTQYFGPGTRLTVL.

Here the CDR3 DNA reads TGTGCCAGCAGTGAAGCAGGAGGGGCCCCTACAGAGACCCAGTACTTC. It translates to CASSEAGGAPTETQYF. V is TRBV6-1 and J is TRBJ2-5; TRBD2 might be the D (6 bases). Trimming removed 0 bases at V and 4 bases at J, with 15 bases between. CDR3 length: 16 residues. CDR1 MNHNS and CDR2 SASEGT come from the germline V gene.

The chain combines TRBV29-1 with TRBJ1-2; D is possibly TRBD1 (6 bases). V gave up 0 bases and J gave up 6 bases, with 14 bases separating them. Germline V gene sequence: CDR1 SQVTM, CDR2 ANQGSEA. This CDR3 is 14 amino acids long. CDR3 nucleotides: TGCAGCGTTGAAGATCGACAGGACCTAAATGGCTACACCTTC. It is translated as CSVEDRQDLNGYTF.

The V call is TRBV28, the J call TRBJ1-2; 8 bases align to TRBD1. The CDR3 totals 14 residues. After removal of 2 bases from V and 4 bases from J, the junction contained 3 bases not matched to a gene. Germline loops: CDR1 MDHEN, CDR2 SYDVKM. The DNA for the CDR3 is TGTGCCAGCAGTTTACTCGGACAGGGCTATGGCTACACCTTC. Amino acids: CASSLLGQGYGYTF.

This clone was detected once. The chain joins TRBV7-3 to TRBJ2-1; 9 bases are a match to TRBD1. There are 16 residues in the CDR3. V was pared by 5 bases and J by 4 bases, with 9 bases of the junction left unmatched. Germline CDR1 reads SGHTA; CDR2 reads FQGTGA. The CDR3 here is CASSPRTGESYNEQFF. In nucleotides, the CDR3 is TGTGCCAGCAGCCCAAGGACAGGGGAGTCGTACAATGAGCAGTTCTTC.

The chain employs TRBV2 and TRBJ2-2; D possibly corresponds to TRBD1 (6 bases). Trimming left V 2 bases short and J 4 bases short, with 11 bases between. This CDR3 has 15 amino acids. CDR1 and CDR2 from the germline V gene are SNHLY and FYNNEI. The CDR3 reads CASSELPGATGELFF. CDR3 DNA: TGTGCCAGCAGTGAACTCCCAGGGGCCACCGGGGAGCTGTTTTTT.

The V gene is TRBV7-9, the J gene TRBJ2-5, with 8 bases that match TRBD2. J was trimmed by 0 bases and V by 5 bases; bases with no gene match: 8. Germline V gene data show CDR1 as SEHNR and CDR2 as FQNEAQ (reference sequence). The CDR3 spans 16 residues. CDR3 region: CASSQSTGGHQETQYF. In DNA form, the CDR3 reads TGTGCCAGCAGCCAGAGTACGGGGGGGCACCAAGAGACCCAGTACTTC.

The V and J genes are TRBV11-3 and TRBJ2-3, with 7 positions matching TRBD1. Looked up from germline, CDR1 is SGHNT and CDR2 is YENEEA. V dropped 4 bases and J dropped 7; count of bases not matched to a gene: 5. This CDR3 contains 13 residues. In DNA form, the CDR3 reads TGTGCCAGCAGCTCAGGGGACAGTTATACGCAGTATTTT. Amino acids: CASSSGDSYTQYF.

The V and J genes are TRBV9 and TRBJ1-1; D not certain. The CDR3 loop spans 15 amino acids. The ends were cut back, 0 bases at V and 6 bases at J, with 15 bases in the middle. Germline V gene data show CDR1 as SGDLS and CDR2 as YYNGEE. In DNA, the CDR3 is TGTGCCAGCAGCGTAGACGACCGAGACTTCCCTGAAGCTTTCTTT. It yields the protein CASSVDDRDFPEAFF.

This chain connects TRBV7-2 to TRBJ1-6; D is unclear. This CDR3 comprises 15 residues. CDR1 SGHTA and CDR2 FQGNSA come from the germline V gene. V was cut by 1 base and J by 6 bases, with 10 bases left in between. CDR3 sequence: CASSLEELPNSPLHF. CDR3 coding DNA: TGTGCCAGCAGCTTAGAGGAGCTACCTAATTCACCCCTCCACTTT.

CDR3 sequence: CASGLNSNQPQHF. The CDR3 coding sequence is TGTGCCAGCGGTTTAAATAGCAATCAGCCCCAGCATTTT. The chain joins TRBV6-5 to TRBJ1-5; D gene ambiguous. V lost 8 bases and J lost 0, with 8 bases in between. CDR1 is MNHEY and CDR2 is SVGAGI in the germline V gene. There are 13 residues in the CDR3.

The chain joins TRBV19 to TRBJ2-3, with D possibly TRBD1 on 6 matching bases. Germline V lookup: CDR1 LNHDA, CDR2 SQIVND (reference sequence). The V and J ends lost 5 bases and 0 bases respectively, with 15 bases between them. This CDR3 has 16 amino acids. The CDR3 DNA sequence: TGTGCCAGTAGTGCCCCGGGACATCCTAGCACAGATACGCAGTATTTT. Its protein is CASSAPGHPSTDTQYF.

The chain recombines TRBV11-2 with TRBJ1-2; no definite D call. Trimming shortened V by 1 base and J by 3 bases, and 6 bases separated the two germline ends. The CDR3 is made up of 13 amino acids. CDR1 is SGHAT, CDR2 FQNNGV, per germline. CDR3 residues: CASSLGRDYGYTF. CDR3 coding DNA: TGTGCCAGCAGCTTAGGCCGGGACTATGGCTACACCTTC.

V gene TRBV2 combines with J gene TRBJ2-3; 8 nucleotides agree with TRBD1. Trimming removed 4 bases from V and 0 bases from J; junction bases left unmatched: 6. CDR3 length: 16 amino acids. The germline V gene has CDR1 SNHLY and CDR2 FYNNEI. The CDR3 sequence is CASSADRARSTDTQYF. CDR3 nucleotides: TGTGCCAGCAGTGCGGACAGGGCCCGTAGCACAGATACGCAGTATTTT.

This chain joins TRBV30 and TRBJ2-2, with TRBD1 identical over 7 bases. With 2 bases clipped from V and 5 bases from J, the junction kept 14 bases outside the gene matches. The CDR3 is 17 residues long. Germline loops: CDR1 GTSNPN, CDR2 SVGIG (reference sequence). The CDR3, as DNA: TGTGCCTGGAGTCTACGCAGGACAGGCACGAGGACCGGGGAGCTGTTTTTT. This encodes CAWSLRRTGTRTGELFF.

This chain joins TRBV2 and TRBJ2-7, with a possible D match to TRBD2 (6 bases). Trimming took 8 bases from V and 4 from J, leaving 18 bases between them. CDR1 and CDR2 (germline): SNHLY, FYNNEI. CDR3 length: 14 residues. CDR3 in DNA: TGTGCCAGCCGACACGGGGGTAGCGAATACGAGCAGTACTTC. It codes for CASRHGGSEYEQYF. The whole variable domain, filled in from reference TRBV2 and TRBJ2-7, reads EPEVTQTPSHQVTQMGQEVILRCVPISNHLYFYWYRQILGQKVEFLVSFYNNEISEKSEIFDDQFSVERPDGSNFTLKIRSTKLEDSAMYFCASRHGGSEYEQYFGPGTRLTVT.

The gene calls are TRBV7-9 and TRBJ2-7, with TRBD2 matching 11 bases. The germline V gene has CDR1 SEHNR and CDR2 FQNEAQ (reference sequence). V dropped 6 bases and J dropped 0; count of bases not matched to a gene: 7. This CDR3 contains 16 residues. The CDR3: CASSPPTSGASYEQYF. CDR3 bases: TGTGCCAGCAGTCCCCCGACTAGCGGGGCCTCCTACGAGCAGTACTTC.

The V gene is TRBV28, the J gene TRBJ1-1; D possibly corresponds to TRBD1 (6 bases). CDR1 and CDR2 from the germline V gene are MDHEN and SYDVKM. Trimming took 6 bases from V and 6 from J, leaving 14 bases between them. The CDR3 is 13 residues long. CDR3 loop: CASRRGGSAEAFF. CDR3 nucleotide sequence: TGTGCCAGCAGGAGAGGGGGATCCGCTGAAGCTTTCTTT.

As to this clone: A junction boundary mismatches the germline segment, possibly from a read error. This CDR3 is also generated by other DNA sequences in the sample. V gene TRBV5-4 combines with J gene TRBJ2-7; TRBD2 is a possible D gene (5 bases). This CDR3 has 15 residues. Per germline, CDR1 SGHNT and CDR2 YYREEE (reference sequence). Here the CDR3 DNA reads TGCGCCAGCAGCTTGGCCAGCGGATATCTCTACGAGCAGTACTTC. This gives the protein CASSLASGYLYEQYF.